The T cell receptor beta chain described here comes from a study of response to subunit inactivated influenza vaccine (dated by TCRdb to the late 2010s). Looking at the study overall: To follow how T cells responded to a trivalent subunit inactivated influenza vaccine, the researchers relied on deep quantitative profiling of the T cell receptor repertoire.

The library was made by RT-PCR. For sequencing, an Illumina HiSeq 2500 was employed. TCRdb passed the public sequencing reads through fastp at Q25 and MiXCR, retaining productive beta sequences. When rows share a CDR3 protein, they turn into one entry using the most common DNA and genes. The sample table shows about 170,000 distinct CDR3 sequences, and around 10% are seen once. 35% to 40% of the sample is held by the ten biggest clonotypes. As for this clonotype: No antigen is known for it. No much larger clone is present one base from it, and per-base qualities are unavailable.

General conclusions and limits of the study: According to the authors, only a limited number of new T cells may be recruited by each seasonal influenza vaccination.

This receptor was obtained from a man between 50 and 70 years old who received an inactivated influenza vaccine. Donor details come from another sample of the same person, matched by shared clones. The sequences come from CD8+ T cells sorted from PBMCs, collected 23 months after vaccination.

The CDR3: CASSQEGTSVYEQYF. The DNA reads TGCGCCAGCAGCCAAGAAGGGACTAGCGTCTACGAGCAGTACTTC. The sequence is built from TRBV4-3 and TRBJ2-7; 10 central bases correspond to TRBD2. At the junction V is shortened by 0 bases and J by 3 bases; bases outside the gene matches: 2. The CDR3 runs 15 residues from the cysteine to the phenylalanine. Here the CDR3 DNA is all that survives: 45 bases in frame from base 1. CDR1 and CDR2 were assigned from the germline V gene as LGHNA and YSLEER.